The rows below give T cell receptor beta chains drawn from one sample of a study of cytomegalovirus exposure and HLA in healthy donors. The method was immunoSEQ multiplex PCR; TCRdb's version includes in-frame clones alone and lacks a portion of them. Found here are more than 150,000 clones, just under 80% of them singletons; the top ten hold about 7.7%. Sequenced material: PBMCs. The source of these receptors is a woman aged 40 to 50 in good health and CMV-seropositive. CDR3s include the opening cysteine and the closing phenylalanine or tryptophan. A D gene is named only where the DNA matches it firmly. The size field is filled for only some rows; it gives once, few, many or a size class.

d_call,cdr3_length,j_call,clone_size,v_call,cdr3_aa,cdr3_nt
NA,13,TRBJ2-3,few,TRBV28,CASSLLGPDTQYF,TGTGCCAGCAGTTTACTGGGCCCAGATACGCAGTATTTT
NA,14,TRBJ1-2,NA,TRBV4-2,CASSTDTGGYGYTF,TGTGCCAGCAGCACGGACACCGGTGGCTATGGCTACACCTTC
TRBD1,15,TRBJ1-1,NA,TRBV30,CAWSGGQGVGTEAFF,TGTGCCTGGAGTGGGGGACAGGGCGTTGGCACTGAAGCTTTCTTT
TRBD1,14,TRBJ2-7,NA,TRBV4-1,CASKPGQGANEQYF,TGCGCCAGCAAACCGGGACAGGGGGCAAACGAGCAGTACTTC
NA,12,TRBJ1-4,few,TRBV10-3,CAIGAGNEKLFF,TGTGCCATCGGGGCGGGAAATGAAAAACTGTTTTTT
NA,14,TRBJ2-5,NA,TRBV5-4,CASSPRVRAETQYF,TGTGCCAGCAGCCCTCGGGTCAGGGCGGAGACCCAGTACTTC
NA,14,TRBJ2-7,NA,TRBV6-1,CASSETGHLYEQYF,TGTGCCAGCAGTGAAACGGGACACCTCTACGAGCAGTACTTC
TRBD2,13,TRBJ2-7,NA,TRBV18,CASSPGREGEQYF,TGTGCCAGCTCCCCCGGGAGGGAGGGCGAGCAGTACTTC
TRBD1,16,TRBJ1-4,once,TRBV6-6,CASRRGQAQGVEKLFF,TGTGCCAGCAGACGAGGACAGGCACAAGGGGTTGAAAAACTGTTTTTT
TRBD1,12,TRBJ1-5,NA,TRBV29-1,CSGRTGDGPQHF,TGCAGCGGCCGGACAGGGGATGGGCCCCAGCATTTT
TRBD2,14,TRBJ2-3,few,TRBV30,CAWQLAGGTDTQYF,TGTGCCTGGCAATTAGCGGGGGGCACAGATACGCAGTATTTT
NA,14,TRBJ2-7,once,TRBV28,CASGTLDISYEQYF,TGTGCCAGCGGAACCCTCGACATCTCCTACGAGCAGTACTTC
TRBD1,16,TRBJ1-4,once,TRBV2,CASNDRGQAVGEKLFF,TGTGCCAGCAACGATAGGGGGCAAGCGGTAGGAGAAAAACTGTTTTTT
TRBD1,13,TRBJ2-3,NA,TRBV11-2,CASSRQGVDTQYF,TGTGCCAGCAGCCGCCAGGGGGTAGATACGCAGTATTTT
NA,14,TRBJ2-7,NA,TRBV4-1,CASSHLGERDEQYF,TGCGCCAGCAGCCATCTGGGAGAGCGGGACGAGCAGTACTTC
NA,16,TRBJ2-2,NA,TRBV5-1,CASSHRTVANTGELFF,TGCGCCAGCAGCCACCGGACAGTCGCGAACACCGGGGAGCTGTTTTTT
NA,13,TRBJ1-1,NA,TRBV6-1,CASKGQWNTEAFF,TGTGCCAGCAAAGGACAGTGGAACACTGAAGCTTTCTTT
NA,14,TRBJ1-5,NA,TRBV30,CAWSGGQVEQPQHF,TGTGCCTGGAGTGGGGGGCAGGTTGAACAGCCCCAGCATTTT
NA,14,TRBJ2-2,few,TRBV6-1,CASHAGLNTGELFF,TGTGCCAGCCATGCAGGCCTGAACACCGGGGAGCTGTTTTTT
TRBD1,16,TRBJ1-4,NA,TRBV6-6,CASSYPSQTGNEKLFF,TGTGCCAGCAGTTACCCATCCCAGACAGGGAATGAAAAACTGTTTTTT
NA,14,TRBJ1-5,NA,TRBV19,CASRKIQGSQPQHF,TGTGCCAGTAGGAAGATACAGGGTTCACAGCCCCAGCATTTT
TRBD1,15,TRBJ1-1,few,TRBV4-2,CASSQARTGRAEAFF,TGTGCCAGCAGCCAAGCGAGGACAGGGAGGGCTGAAGCTTTCTTT
TRBD1,20,TRBJ2-2,NA,TRBV27,CASSLSQFRFGQGAAGELFF,TGTGCCAGCAGTTTATCGCAGTTTCGTTTCGGACAGGGGGCTGCCGGGGAGCTGTTTTTT
NA,18,TRBJ2-6,NA,TRBV15,CATSRVRTAFSGANVLTF,TGTGCCACCAGCAGAGTAAGGACAGCCTTCTCTGGGGCCAACGTCCTGACTTTC
NA,15,TRBJ1-3,NA,TRBV4-1,CASSQGTGAGNTIYF,TGCGCCAGCAGCCAAGGTACGGGGGCTGGAAACACCATATATTTT
NA,15,TRBJ1-5,NA,TRBV28,CASSSRLNSNQPQHF,TGTGCCAGCAGTTCGCGTTTAAATAGCAATCAGCCCCAGCATTTT
TRBD1,14,TRBJ2-7,few,TRBV30,CAWSLGQGPREQYF,TGTGCCTGGAGCCTCGGACAGGGGCCGAGGGAGCAGTACTTC
NA,14,TRBJ1-2,NA,TRBV27,CATRGTLANYGYTF,TGTGCCACAAGGGGGACACTGGCTAACTATGGCTACACCTTC
TRBD2,15,TRBJ2-1,NA,TRBV11-2,CASSLSPGGQNEQFF,TGTGCCAGCAGCTTATCTCCGGGAGGACAAAATGAGCAGTTCTTC
NA,16,TRBJ1-5,NA,TRBV7-8,CASSSDSRYSNQPQHF,TGTGCCAGCAGCTCGGACAGCCGTTATAGCAATCAGCCCCAGCATTTT
NA,14,TRBJ1-2,once,TRBV21-1,CASSKWQGVGGYTF,TGTGCCAGCAGCAAATGGCAGGGGGTTGGTGGCTACACCTTC
TRBD2,15,TRBJ2-7,NA,TRBV5-1,CASSLESGGFYEQYF,TGCGCCAGCAGCTTGGAGAGCGGGGGGTTTTACGAGCAGTACTTC
TRBD1,15,TRBJ1-4,few,TRBV19,CASSETGRKGEKLFF,TGTGCCAGTAGCGAGACAGGGAGGAAGGGTGAAAAACTGTTTTTT
NA,17,TRBJ2-5,NA,TRBV25-1,CASSELGGSGVAETQYF,TGTGCCAGCAGTGAATTGGGTGGGTCAGGGGTCGCAGAGACCCAGTACTTC
NA,15,TRBJ1-6,NA,TRBV30,CAWSLGAGANSPLHF,TGTGCCTGGAGTCTGGGGGCCGGCGCGAATTCACCCCTCCACTTT
TRBD1,16,TRBJ1-4,NA,TRBV27,CASSVDRASTNEKLFF,TGTGCCAGCAGTGTGGACAGGGCGTCAACTAATGAAAAACTGTTTTTT
NA,13,TRBJ1-1,NA,TRBV4-2,CASSPPGGAEAFF,TGTGCCAGCAGCCCCCCAGGAGGTGCTGAAGCTTTCTTT
NA,13,TRBJ1-1,NA,TRBV6-6,CASSPGGRGKAFF,TGTGCCAGCAGTCCGGGGGGACGAGGGAAAGCTTTCTTT
NA,15,TRBJ1-1,once,TRBV5-1,CASSLNNAPNTEAFF,TGCGCCAGCAGCCTAAATAACGCGCCGAACACTGAAGCTTTCTTT
TRBD1,14,TRBJ2-1,NA,TRBV2,CASMDRDTYNEQFF,TGTGCCAGCATGGACAGGGATACCTACAATGAGCAGTTCTTC
NA,15,TRBJ2-2,NA,TRBV2,CASSVVQLNTGELFF,TGTGCCAGCAGTGTTGTACAGCTAAACACCGGGGAGCTGTTTTTT
TRBD1,11,TRBJ2-5,NA,TRBV5-1,CASSQTGPQYF,TGCGCCAGCAGCCAGACAGGGCCCCAGTACTTC
NA,16,TRBJ1-2,NA,TRBV5-8,CASSLVVGGFGYGYTF,TGTGCCAGCAGCTTGGTAGTTGGGGGCTTTGGCTATGGCTACACCTTC
NA,15,TRBJ2-5,NA,TRBV11-2,CASSSIPGLTETQYF,TGTGCCAGCAGTTCTATTCCGGGACTGACGGAGACCCAGTACTTC
NA,15,TRBJ1-4,NA,TRBV2,CASRTTGFRVEKLFF,TGTGCCAGCAGGACTACAGGGTTTCGGGTAGAAAAACTGTTTTTT
NA,11,TRBJ2-7,few,TRBV6-6,CASKSGVVQYF,TGTGCCAGCAAAAGCGGAGTGGTGCAGTACTTC
NA,15,TRBJ2-3,NA,TRBV6-5,CASSTGRSSTDTQYF,TGTGCCAGCAGCACGGGGAGATCTAGCACAGATACGCAGTATTTT
NA,15,TRBJ2-1,NA,TRBV10-2,CASSEKGQRLTEQFF,TGCGCCAGCAGTGAAAAAGGACAGAGGCTCACCGAGCAGTTCTTC